The rows below give T cell receptor beta chains drawn from one sample of a study of PD-L1 blockade in urothelial cancer. Data came from immunoSEQ multiplex PCR; TCRdb stores just in-frame clones and leaves some out. The table shows nearly 50,000 clones, with about 85% occurring only once. The source material was PBMCs, sampled around atezolizumab (anti-PD-L1) treatment. These receptors originate from a man between 45 and 60 years old with urothelial cancer. CDR3s include the opening cysteine and the closing phenylalanine or tryptophan. The order of the fields is clone size, D gene, J gene, V gene, CDR3 protein, CDR3 DNA. D genes are given only for firm matches. Some rows mark clone size as missing; the rest say once, few, many or name a class of expanded clone.

abundance: .
d_gene: .
j_gene: TRBJ1-5
v_gene: TRBV7-9
CDR3aa: CASSRVGGGNQPQHF
CDR3nt: TGTGCCAGCAGCCGAGTGGGGGGGGGCAATCAGCCCCAGCATTTT

abundance: .
d_gene: .
j_gene: TRBJ2-2
v_gene: TRBV2
CDR3aa: CASSSSWERVNTGELFF
CDR3nt: TGTGCCAGCTCAAGCAGCTGGGAGAGGGTGAACACCGGGGAGCTGTTTTTT

abundance: few
d_gene: .
j_gene: TRBJ2-1
v_gene: TRBV4-3
CDR3aa: CASSPRGTHSYNEQFF
CDR3nt: TGCGCCAGCAGCCCCCGGGGGACTCACTCCTACAATGAGCAGTTCTTC

abundance: .
d_gene: TRBD1
j_gene: TRBJ2-7
v_gene: TRBV4-1
CDR3aa: CASSRTGSPYEQYF
CDR3nt: TGCGCCAGCAGCCGGACAGGGTCCCCCTACGAGCAGTACTTC

abundance: .
d_gene: TRBD1
j_gene: TRBJ1-5
v_gene: TRBV7-2
CDR3aa: CASSQRPGQGAPQPQHF
CDR3nt: TGTGCCAGCAGCCAAAGACCGGGACAGGGGGCTCCTCAGCCCCAGCATTTT

abundance: .
d_gene: TRBD2
j_gene: TRBJ2-1
v_gene: TRBV9
CDR3aa: CASSVGSGGYNEQFF
CDR3nt: TGTGCCAGCAGCGTGGGCTCGGGAGGGTACAATGAGCAGTTCTTC

abundance: .
d_gene: .
j_gene: TRBJ2-7
v_gene: TRBV6-5
CDR3aa: CASSRPSVGSYEQYF
CDR3nt: TGTGCCAGCAGCCGTCCTAGCGTCGGTTCCTACGAGCAGTACTTC

abundance: few
d_gene: .
j_gene: TRBJ1-5
v_gene: TRBV6-5
CDR3aa: CATSTLAGDQPQHF
CDR3nt: TGTGCCACCTCCACCTTGGCAGGGGATCAGCCCCAGCATTTT

abundance: .
d_gene: TRBD1
j_gene: TRBJ1-1
v_gene: TRBV7-2
CDR3aa: CASSLDRGPEAFF
CDR3nt: TGTGCCAGCAGCTTAGACAGGGGGCCTGAAGCTTTCTTT

abundance: .
d_gene: .
j_gene: TRBJ1-1
v_gene: TRBV6-1
CDR3aa: CASLFLARDTEAFF
CDR3nt: TGTGCCAGTCTGTTTCTGGCGAGGGACACTGAAGCTTTCTTT

abundance: .
d_gene: .
j_gene: TRBJ1-5
v_gene: TRBV7-2
CDR3aa: CASSPQGYIQPQHF
CDR3nt: TGTGCCAGCAGCCCTCAGGGTTATATTCAGCCCCAGCATTTT

abundance: .
d_gene: .
j_gene: TRBJ1-4
v_gene: TRBV19
CDR3aa: CASSRNRETNEKLFF
CDR3nt: TGTGCCAGTAGCCGTAACAGGGAAACTAATGAAAAACTGTTTTTT

abundance: few
d_gene: TRBD2
j_gene: TRBJ2-2
v_gene: TRBV11-2
CDR3aa: CASSLERGGRVGELFF
CDR3nt: TGTGCCAGCAGCTTAGAGCGGGGGGGCCGGGTCGGGGAGCTGTTTTTT

abundance: .
d_gene: .
j_gene: TRBJ1-5
v_gene: TRBV29-1
CDR3aa: CSRQLNQPQHF
CDR3nt: TGCAGCCGACAGCTCAATCAGCCCCAGCATTTT

abundance: .
d_gene: .
j_gene: TRBJ1-2
v_gene: TRBV11-2
CDR3aa: CASSLPWDIYGYTF
CDR3nt: TGTGCCAGCAGCTTACCCTGGGACATCTATGGCTACACCTTC

abundance: .
d_gene: .
j_gene: TRBJ2-7
v_gene: TRBV7-2
CDR3aa: CASSARDSIYEQYF
CDR3nt: TGTGCCAGCAGCGCCCGGGACTCAATCTACGAGCAGTACTTC

abundance: few
d_gene: .
j_gene: TRBJ1-2
v_gene: TRBV7-9
CDR3aa: CASSLGVGAFDTF
CDR3nt: TGTGCCAGCAGCTTAGGGGTCGGAGCATTCGACACCTTC